This T cell receptor (beta chain) comes out of a study of shared clonotypes between healthy human individuals (dated by TCRdb to 2018 to 2020). For the study in its entirety: A couple of women and three men aged 18 to 49 years were included in the cohort. For each donor, CD4 naive and CD4 memory were each run on three plates, CD8 naive on two plates, and CD8 memory on one plate. Blood TCR repertoires of five healthy adults were deeply sequenced to estimate repertoire size and the extent of clonotype sharing between individuals. To increase sequencing depth and limit assay-specific biases, TCR repertoire library preparation and sequencing were carried out by different laboratories using diverse techniques. Each donor's leukapheresis produced roughly between roughly 0.94 and 9.5 billion PBMCs.

TCR CDR3 regions were amplified from genomic DNA by multiplex PCR using the deep immunoSEQ assay. For each cell subset, the extracted genomic DNA was distributed evenly across all wells of several immunoSEQ 96-well plates, and each plate served as one replicate. For sorted subsets, approximately 190 ng genomic DNA, equal to about 30,000 T cell genomes, was loaded into each replicate PCR. Purified libraries were measured with a Qubit 3.0 fluorometer, size-checked on a Bioanalyzer 2100, and measured again with the KAPA Library Quantification kit. Each immunoSEQ 96-well plate was sequenced on its own single-read 150-cycle Illumina NextSeq 550 flow cell. In the paper's pipeline: Because only junctional sequences without quality scores were contained in the immunoSEQ output, filtering matching that applied to full-length reads could not be performed. Sequences were annotated with PyIR, a Python wrapper for IgBLAST v1.9, using IMGT germline references to assign V/J genes and CDR3. Any read was removed if the V/J assignment was weak (E-value above 1e-6), the CDR3 was missing, or the read contained stop codons, out-of-frame junctions, or ambiguous translated residues. V3J clonotypes were defined by identical inferred V gene, J gene, and CDR3 amino acid sequence. To compute the percentage overlap between repertoires, the number of shared unique clonotypes was divided by the size of the smaller repertoire. Repertoire richness was assessed with RTK rarefaction, the Chao1 estimator, and Recon v2.1 estimates of unobserved clonotypes. OLGA was used to compute generation probabilities for all TCRbeta clonotypes that the gDNA method yielded from a handful of donors. TCRdb provides this immuneACCESS table in a form limited to in-frame rearrangements. Some clones are lacking; in checked studies, under half of them reflect an unresolved V gene, and why the rest are absent is not known. That table gives V, J and clone size, and the DNA gave D and trimming. The sample table lists about 2 million clones, about 95% of them with a count of one. About 1.1% of the sample belongs to the ten largest clones.

From the germline V gene, CDR1 is MNHEY and CDR2 is SVGAGI. The V end loses 2 bases and the J end loses 4 bases, and a stretch of 12 bases separates them. The CDR3, cysteine through phenylalanine, is 15 amino acids long. Here the CDR3 DNA is all that survives: 45 bases in frame from base 1. General study outcomes and caveats: Naive subsets generally had larger estimated clonotype richness than memory subsets. Rarefaction of sorted-subset datasets indicated incomplete sequencing despite the large sequencing depth. Because the study included only a small number of donors, the genetic and exposure-history diversity represented was limited. Compared with non-shared clonotypes, the clonotypes found in all four sorted-subset donors had higher generation probabilities. Sharing across several donors was observed for roughly 5.4% of naive CD4, over 3% of naive CD8, roughly 2.4% of memory CD4, and 0.4% of memory CD8 clonotypes. Pairwise subsampling indicated that sequencing depth was expected to affect the degree of clonotype sharing among donors. Only blood was sampled, and tissue TCR repertoires likely differ from those in blood.

For the CD8 naive samples, CD45RO-negative cells were positively selected for CCR7, yielding a CD45RA+CCR7+ population from which TemRA cells were excluded. The donors were healthy, HIV-negative adults who had no recently reported acute infections or vaccinations. Every donor was a Caucasian adult living in Nashville, Tennessee, USA. Blood was collected by leukapheresis, and PBMCs were isolated by Ficoll-Histopaque density gradient centrifugation and then cryopreserved in liquid nitrogen vapor phase. Analytical flow cytometry was used to check the purity and quantity of each magnetically sorted T cell population. Genomic DNA was isolated from each sorted fraction and quantified by UV absorbance on a Nanodrop 2000c. For this clone: This clone's antigen is unknown. Base qualities were left out, and no much larger clone turns up one base away.

This receptor chain uses TRBV6-5 and TRBJ1-5; the D gene is perhaps TRBD1, from 6 matching bases. Sequenced sample: naive CD8+ T cells sorted from blood. What this sample's cell subset or site label stands for: CD45RA+CCR7+. This clonotype originated in a man aged 18 to 30 in good health. The nucleotides read TGTGCCAGCAGTTACGACGGGACACAGAATCAGCCCCAGCATTTT. Protein translation: CASSYDGTQNQPQHF.